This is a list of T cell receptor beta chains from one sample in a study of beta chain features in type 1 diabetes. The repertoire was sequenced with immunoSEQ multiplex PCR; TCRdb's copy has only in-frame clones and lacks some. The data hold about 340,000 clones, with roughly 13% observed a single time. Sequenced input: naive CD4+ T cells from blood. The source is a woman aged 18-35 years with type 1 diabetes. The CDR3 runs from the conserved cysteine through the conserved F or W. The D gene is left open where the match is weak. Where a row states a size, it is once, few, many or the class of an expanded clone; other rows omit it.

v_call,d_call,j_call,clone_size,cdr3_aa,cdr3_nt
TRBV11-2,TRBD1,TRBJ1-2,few,CASSVTTGDGYTF,TGTGCCAGCAGCGTAACCACAGGGGATGGCTACACCTTC
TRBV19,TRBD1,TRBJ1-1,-,CASRRAGQTNTEAFF,TGTGCCAGTAGGAGGGCGGGACAGACGAACACTGAAGCTTTCTTT
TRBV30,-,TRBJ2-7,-,CAWSVNRADEQYF,TGTGCCTGGAGTGTAAACAGGGCCGACGAGCAGTACTTC
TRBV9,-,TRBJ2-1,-,CASSPSPSVYNEQFF,TGTGCCAGCAGCCCCTCCCCCTCCGTATACAATGAGCAGTTCTTC
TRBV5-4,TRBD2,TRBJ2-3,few,CASSTAGGLTDTQYF,TGTGCCAGCAGCACAGCGGGAGGGCTCACAGATACGCAGTATTTT
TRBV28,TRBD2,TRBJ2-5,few,CASSRGGRLQETQYF,TGTGCCAGCAGTCGGGGGGGACGACTCCAAGAGACCCAGTACTTC
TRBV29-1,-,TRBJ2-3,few,CSVQLWGQKGTDTQYF,TGCAGCGTTCAACTCTGGGGGCAGAAGGGCACAGATACGCAGTATTTT
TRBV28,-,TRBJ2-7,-,CASSQGPDSYEQYF,TGTGCCAGCAGCCAGGGGCCAGACTCCTACGAGCAGTACTTC
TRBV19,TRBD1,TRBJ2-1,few,CASSILDRDRNEQFF,TGTGCCAGTAGTATCCTCGACAGGGACCGAAATGAGCAGTTCTTC
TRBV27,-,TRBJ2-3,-,CASSLRAEGASTDTQYF,TGTGCCAGCAGTTTAAGGGCCGAGGGCGCTAGCACAGATACGCAGTATTTT
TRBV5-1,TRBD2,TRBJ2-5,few,CASSLTSGRSATKTQYF,TGCGCCAGCAGCTTGACTAGCGGGAGGTCAGCAACGAAGACCCAGTACTTC
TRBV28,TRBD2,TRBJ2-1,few,CASSPRTSGRAWFF,TGTGCCAGCAGTCCACGGACTAGCGGGAGGGCGTGGTTCTTC
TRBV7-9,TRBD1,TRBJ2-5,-,CASSLGGTGKETQYF,TGTGCCAGCAGCTTAGGTGGGACAGGGAAAGAGACCCAGTACTTC
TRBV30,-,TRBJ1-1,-,CAWGQNANTEAFF,TGTGCCTGGGGACAGAACGCGAACACTGAAGCTTTCTTT
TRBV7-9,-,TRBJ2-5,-,CASSLAGHRGETQYF,TGTGCCAGCAGCTTAGCGGGACACCGCGGGGAGACCCAGTACTTC
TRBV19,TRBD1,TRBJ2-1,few,CASSPRPGTGSGSYNEQFF,TGTGCCAGTAGTCCTCGTCCCGGGACAGGGTCAGGATCCTACAATGAGCAGTTCTTC
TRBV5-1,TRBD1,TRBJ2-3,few,CASTRASGTGLDTQYF,TGCGCCAGCACAAGGGCCTCCGGGACAGGCCTCGATACGCAGTATTTT
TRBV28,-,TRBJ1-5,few,CASRDTDQPQHF,TGTGCCAGCAGGGATACAGATCAGCCCCAGCATTTT
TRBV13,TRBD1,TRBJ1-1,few,CASSVTGGRTEAFF,TGTGCCAGCAGCGTGACAGGGGGGAGAACTGAAGCTTTCTTT
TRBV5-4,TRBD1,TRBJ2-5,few,CASSRTGEETQYF,TGTGCCAGCAGTCGTACAGGGGAAGAGACCCAGTACTTC
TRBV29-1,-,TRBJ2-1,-,CSVEDSVVDEQFF,TGCAGCGTTGAAGATAGTGTGGTCGATGAGCAGTTCTTC
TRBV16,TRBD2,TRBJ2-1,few,CASSPLAGSLNEQFF,TGTGCCAGCAGCCCGCTAGCGGGCAGTCTCAATGAGCAGTTCTTC
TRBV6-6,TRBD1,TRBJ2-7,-,CASSYTGRGNEQYF,TGTGCCAGCAGTTACACTGGCAGGGGGAACGAGCAGTACTTC